This note documents a single TCR beta chain sequence. Antigen: not known. The DNA is omitted, as the CDR3 cannot be located on it reliably, and the CDR3 follows TCRdb's listing. The Oncomine TCR Beta short-read assay was applied to DNA of cultured CD4+ T cells. From the PCR reads, TCRdb called clonotypes with MiXCR, one entry per CDR3 protein. The data contain tens of thousands of distinct CDR3 sequences, about 56% of them singletons. These data belong to a study of vaccination and CD4 T cells after COVID-19. Treatment in this sample: approximately nine-day PBMC culture with coronavirus spike peptide pools or control peptides (ViraFEST assay). Positive tests by PCR, dated March to December 2020, predated US Alpha, Beta and Delta variants. The sample comprised CD4+ T cells from blood, cultured in vitro. The sequence was obtained from a human donor who had recovered from COVID-19.

CDR3: CASTNQTSMYLCASSGAYQPQHF. J is TRBJ1-5 and V is TRBV7-9. Germline CDR1 reads SEHNR; CDR2 reads FQNEAQ (reference sequence). Both ends counted, the CDR3 spans 23 residues.